The next 31 T cell receptor beta chains were all read from a single sample in a study of T cells in Graves' hyperthyroidism and ophthalmopathy. Amplification yielded TCR beta CDR3 regions, with RNA transcripts as the source. The TCR CDR3 was amplified in a first-round RT-PCR using the HTBI primer set. MiXCR, applied by TCRdb to the multiplex PCR reads, yields one record per CDR3 protein. This table holds around 600,000 distinct CDR3 sequences, approximately 15% found once. Sequenced input: blood. These receptors all come from a woman in her forties with Graves' ophthalmopathy.

With regard to this clonotype: A clone one base away is much larger, so this may be a read error. The chain uses TRBV30 and TRBJ2-2; D is ambiguous. The CDR3 extends over 13 amino acids. Germline CDR1 reads GTSNPN; CDR2 reads SVGIG (reference sequence). The CDR3 is CARSQSDTGELFF. For the CDR3, the DNA is TGTGCCCGGAGCCAATCAGACACCGGGGAGCTGTTTTTT.

The genes are TRBV9 and TRBJ2-3; D perhaps matches TRBD1 (6 bases). CDR1 SGDLS and CDR2 YYNGEE come from the germline V gene. Trimming shortened V by 2 bases and J by 4 bases, and 8 bases separated the two germline ends. This CDR3 region has 13 residues. The CDR3 nucleotides are TGTGCCAGCAGCGTTGGGGGCGCAGATACGCAGTATTTT. It specifies CASSVGGADTQYF.

The chain recombines TRBV20-1 with TRBJ1-2; TRBD1 matches 7 bases. The CDR3 is 14 residues long. J lost 3 bases, V lost 3 bases, and 7 bases had no gene match. CDR1 and CDR2 (germline): DFQATT, SNEGSKA (reference sequence). The CDR3 DNA follows: TGCAGTGCTAGCGTTCGGGACAGCGACTATGGCTACACCTTC. It codes for CSASVRDSDYGYTF.

This clonotype was seen at least ten times. The genes are TRBV9 and TRBJ2-1; 8 nucleotides align to TRBD2. CDR3 size: 15 residues. Germline CDR1 reads SGDLS; CDR2 reads YYNGEE. V was pared by 0 bases and J by 4 bases, with 3 bases of the junction left unmatched. CDR3 nucleotides: TGTGCCAGCAGCGTAGGCGGGGGGCGATACAATGAGCAGTTCTTC. Translation: CASSVGGGRYNEQFF.

Many counts were recorded for this clonotype. The gene calls are TRBV2 and TRBJ2-3; 7 nucleotides match TRBD2. CDR3 size: 15 residues. V was clipped by 3 bases and J by 3 bases; unmatched bases: 6. In germline, CDR1 is SNHLY, CDR2 FYNNEI. DNA of the CDR3: TGTGCCAGCAGTGAGTCGGGAGGTGGAACAGATACGCAGTATTTT. Translation gives CASSESGGGTDTQYF.

The chain employs TRBV28 and TRBJ1-6, with D maybe TRBD1 (6 bases). V was cut by 5 bases and J by 7 bases, with 18 bases left in between. Germline loops: CDR1 MDHEN, CDR2 SYDVKM. The CDR3 consists of 16 residues. CDR3 loop: CASSTPLQGSNSPLHF. For the CDR3, the DNA is TGTGCCAGCAGTACACCCCTACAGGGCTCCAATTCACCCCTCCACTTT.

With respect to this clonotype: Mismatch with germline at one junction end may stem from a read error. V is TRBV5-6 and J is TRBJ2-2; D gene unclear. From germline, CDR1 is SGHDT and CDR2 YYEEEE. This CDR3 is 14 amino acids long. The CDR3 loop reads CASSFEMGTGELFF. DNA of the CDR3: TGTGCCAGCAGCTTTGAAATGGGAACCGGAGAGCTGTTTTTT.

In DNA, the CDR3 is TGCAGCGTTGCCGGACTAGCCAGCTCCTACAATGAGCAGTTCTTC. Protein product: CSVAGLASSYNEQFF. This chain connects TRBV29-1 to TRBJ2-1; 8 bases map to TRBD2. CDR1 and CDR2 from the germline V gene are SQVTM and ANQGSEA. The CDR3 totals 15 residues. With 4 bases clipped from V and 0 bases from J, the junction kept 5 bases outside the gene matches.

The V call is TRBV5-1, the J call TRBJ2-5; TRBD1 is a possible D gene (6 bases). V dropped 4 bases and J dropped 3 bases, with 16 bases sitting between them. The CDR3 runs 15 residues. From germline, CDR1 is SGHRS and CDR2 YFSETQ. The CDR3 is CASSHYQGREETQYF. CDR3 nucleotides: TGCGCCAGCAGCCACTACCAGGGGCGAGAAGAGACCCAGTACTTC.

This clonotype was observed many times. The chain joins TRBV7-9 to TRBJ2-5, with TRBD1 matching 8 bases. The CDR3 contains 14 residues. CDR1 and CDR2 (germline): SEHNR, FQNEAQ (reference sequence). Unmatched junction bases numbered 6, after V lost 5 bases and J lost 4 bases. CDR3 bases: TGTGCCAGCAGCCGGACAGGGCCCCGAGAGACCCAGTACTTC. It codes for CASSRTGPRETQYF.

The genes are TRBV5-6 and TRBJ2-5, with 11 bases lining up with TRBD1. The ends lost 4 bases at V and 0 bases at J; junction bases unmatched: 2. This CDR3 has 15 residues. Per germline, CDR1 SGHDT and CDR2 YYEEEE. In DNA, the CDR3 is TGTGCCAGCAGCGGACAGGGGGCCAACCAAGAGACCCAGTACTTC. As protein: CASSGQGANQETQYF.

This clonotype was seen many times. The chain couples TRBV20-1 to TRBJ1-3, with D possibly matching TRBD1 (5 bases). Trimming shortened V by 3 bases and J by 4 bases, and 10 bases separated the two germline ends. Germline V gene sequence: CDR1 DFQATT, CDR2 SNEGSKA (reference sequence). This CDR3 has 13 residues. In DNA form, the CDR3 reads TGCAGTGCTAGGCAGGGCTACGGAAACACCATATATTTT. Translated, it gives CSARQGYGNTIYF.

Comments on this clonotype: One end of the junction does not line up with germline, which may come from a read error. Here the CDR3 reads CASSLVGGAQETQYF. The CDR3 nucleotides are TGTGCTAGCAGCTTAGTCGGGGGGGCCCAAGAGACCCAGTACTTC. J is TRBJ2-5 and V is TRBV7-7, with 8 bases fitting TRBD2. Per the germline V gene, CDR1 is SSHAT and CDR2 is FNYEAQ (reference sequence). CDR3 length equals 15 residues.

This clonotype showed up just a few times. Germline is not matched at one junction end, which may reflect a read error. The chain joins TRBV7-6 to TRBJ2-5; D is perhaps TRBD1 or TRBD2 (5 bases each). The CDR3 is 14 amino acids. Germline loops: CDR1 SGHVS, CDR2 FNYEAQ. The CDR3 DNA is TGTGCCAGCAGCCTAGGGACGGCCAGAGAGACCCAGTGCTTC. This codes for CASSLGTARETQCF.

This clonotype appeared a few times. V usage is TRBV30 and J usage is TRBJ1-2; 7 nucleotides agree with TRBD1. The germline V gene encodes CDR1 GTSNPN and CDR2 SVGIG (reference sequence). The CDR3 extends over 12 amino acids. With 3 bases clipped from V and 7 bases from J, the junction kept 5 bases outside the gene matches. CDR3 amino acids: CAWSRDSGGYTF. The CDR3 coding sequence is TGTGCCTGGAGCAGGGACAGCGGTGGCTACACCTTC. The variable domain in full, with the rest retrieved from reference TRBV30 and TRBJ1-2, is SQTIHQWPATLVQPVGSPLSLECTVEGTSNPNLYWYRQAAGRGLQLLFYSVGIGQISSEVPQNLSASRPQDRQFILSSKKLLLSDSGFYLCAWSRDSGGYTFGSGTRLTVV.

This clonotype was recorded many times. The chain links TRBV11-2 to TRBJ2-3; D might be TRBD1 (6 bases). This CDR3 region has 14 residues. CDR1 SGHAT and CDR2 FQNNGV come from the germline V gene. V lost 2 bases and J lost 6, with 12 bases in between. CDR3 DNA sequence: TGTGCCAGCAGCTTAACAGGGTATACGGATACGCAGTATTTT. Translation: CASSLTGYTDTQYF.

This clonotype was seen only a few times. This chain joins TRBV2 and TRBJ1-5; D not resolved. CDR3 length: 13 residues. Germline V lookup: CDR1 SNHLY, CDR2 FYNNEI. V lost 8 bases to trimming and J lost 3 bases, with 11 bases between them. The CDR3 sequence is CASLRQINQPQHF. Here the CDR3 DNA reads TGTGCCAGCCTCCGACAAATCAATCAGCCCCAGCATTTT.

This clonotype was counted at least ten times. This chain connects TRBV2 to TRBJ1-4; D gene unclear. Germline CDR1 and CDR2: SNHLY and FYNNEI. Trimming pared 6 bases from V and 6 bases from J, leaving 14 bases between. This CDR3 contains 14 residues. The CDR3 sequence: CASRVRTTDEKLFF. CDR3 DNA: TGTGCCAGCAGGGTACGGACCACGGATGAAAAACTGTTTTTT. Full variable domain (rest looked up from reference TRBV2 and TRBJ1-4): EPEVTQTPSHQVTQMGQEVILRCVPISNHLYFYWYRQILGQKVEFLVSFYNNEISEKSEIFDDQFSVERPDGSNFTLKIRSTKLEDSAMYFCASRVRTTDEKLFFGSGTQLSVL.

This clonotype was found many times. The chain carries TRBV12-3 or TRBV12-4 and TRBJ2-3; the D is unclear. Trimming stripped 6 bases from V and 1 base from J, with 8 bases between. The CDR3 extends over 13 amino acids. The DNA for the CDR3 is TGTGCCAGCAGCCTTACTGGCACAGATACGCAGTATTTT. Protein: CASSLTGTDTQYF.

The rearrangement links TRBV15 to TRBJ2-7; D gene ambiguous. The germline V and J ends were trimmed by 4 bases and 0 bases, with 16 bases remaining between them. CDR1 is LNHNV and CDR2 is YYDKDF in the germline V gene (reference sequence). This CDR3 is built from 16 residues. CDR3 protein: CATSTPDGFYSYEQYF. Here the CDR3 DNA reads TGTGCCACCAGCACCCCGGACGGATTCTACTCCTACGAGCAGTACTTC.

This clonotype was found a few times. The chain joins TRBV19 to TRBJ2-2, with TRBD2 matching over 10 bases. The CDR3 spans 15 residues. Trimming took 10 bases from V and 6 from J; bases not matched to a gene: 11. Germline V gives CDR1 LNHDA, CDR2 SQIVND (reference sequence). The CDR3 nucleotides read TGTGCCACCATGGGGCCTCTAGCGGGAGCCGGGGAGCTGTTTTTT. This encodes CATMGPLAGAGELFF.

This clonotype was seen repeatedly, ten times or more. J is TRBJ2-4 and V is TRBV20-1, with D uncertain. Looked up from germline, CDR1 is DFQATT and CDR2 is SNEGSKA (reference sequence). With 0 bases removed from V and 5 bases from J, the gap between germline ends came to 14 bases. The CDR3 is made up of 15 amino acids. CDR3: CSARDGRFEENIQYF. The CDR3 DNA reads as TGCAGTGCTAGAGATGGTCGCTTTGAGGAAAACATTCAGTACTTC.

CDR3 coding DNA: TGCAGCGTTGGACGGGGGGCTGAAGCTTTCTTT. Residues: CSVGRGAEAFF. This chain joins TRBV29-1 and TRBJ1-1; maybe TRBD1 (5 bases). Trimming took 4 bases from V and 6 from J, leaving 9 bases between them. The germline V gene encodes CDR1 SQVTM and CDR2 ANQGSEA. The CDR3 loop spans 11 amino acids.

The V call is TRBV28, the J call TRBJ2-1; D is unresolved. V lost 4 bases to trimming and J lost 9 bases, with 10 bases between them. Per the germline V gene, CDR1 is MDHEN and CDR2 is SYDVKM. This CDR3 contains 12 residues. The CDR3 DNA follows: TGTGCCAGCAGTTCATACCTGGGTGAGCAGTTCTTC. Its translation is CASSSYLGEQFF.

The CDR3 loop reads CAWTRGDSNTGELFF. For the CDR3, the DNA is TGTGCCTGGACGAGGGGGGATAGTAACACCGGGGAGCTGTTTTTT. This sequence joins TRBV30 and TRBJ2-2; TRBD1 or TRBD2 may be the D gene (6 bases each). The CDR3 totals 15 residues. The germline V gene has CDR1 GTSNPN and CDR2 SVGIG (reference sequence). Trimming shortened V by 4 bases and J by 2 bases, and 14 bases separated the two germline ends.

At least ten counts were recorded for this clonotype. The CDR3 DNA reads TGTGCCAGCAGCTTAGCGGTGGGACAGGGCCAAGAGACCCAGTACTTC. Protein sequence: CASSLAVGQGQETQYF. The gene calls are TRBV7-2 and TRBJ2-5; 9 bases map to TRBD1. With V trimmed by 0 bases and J by 1 base, 3 bases remained unmatched. Germline values: CDR1 SGHTA, CDR2 FQGNSA. The CDR3 is 16 residues long.

V and J are TRBV29-1 and TRBJ2-1; TRBD1 agrees at 7 bases. Trimming cost V 5 bases and J 6 bases; bases outside gene matches: 13. CDR3 length: 15 amino acids. CDR1 is SQVTM, CDR2 ANQGSEA, per germline. The CDR3 DNA follows: TGCAGCGTTAACTACCGGGACAGTGATATCAATGAGCAGTTCTTC. Protein product: CSVNYRDSDINEQFF.

This clonotype occurred a few times. The chain employs TRBV11-2 and TRBJ2-6, with D maybe TRBD2 (5 bases). The CDR3 is made up of 18 amino acids. Germline V gene sequence: CDR1 SGHAT, CDR2 FQNNGV. The V end lost 7 bases, the J end lost 1 base, and 20 bases lay between the germline ends. CDR3 nucleotides: TGTGCCAGCACCCCCTTAGGCCATTTAGCGTCTGGGGCCAACGTCCTGACTTTC. Encoded protein: CASTPLGHLASGANVLTF.

As for this clonotype: One end of the junction is discordant with germline, which a read error may explain. The V and J genes are TRBV6-1 and TRBJ1-1; no clear D. There are 14 residues in the CDR3. Germline loops: CDR1 MNHNS, CDR2 SASEGT. CDR3 coding DNA: TGCGCCAGCAGATCGTACGGGGTGAACACTGAAGCTTTCTTT. It codes for CASRSYGVNTEAFF.

This clonotype was seen a few times. The V and J genes are TRBV11-2 and TRBJ1-6; 8 bases are a match to TRBD1. The CDR3 spans 15 residues. The V segment lost 1 base and the J segment 10 bases; nucleotides outside the gene matches: 6. Germline V gene sequence: CDR1 SGHAT, CDR2 FQNNGV. CDR3 sequence reads: CASSLADRVGSPLHF. As DNA, the CDR3 is TGTGCCAGCAGCTTAGCGGACAGGGTTGGGTCACCCCTCCACTTT.

This clonotype appeared many times. The chain uses TRBV20-1 and TRBJ2-5; perhaps TRBD2 as D (6 bases). Germline assignment: CDR1 DFQATT and CDR2 SNEGSKA (reference sequence). V was trimmed by 3 bases and J by 5 bases, leaving 13 bases between them. The CDR3 totals 13 residues. CDR3 loop: CSASGGLWETQYF. DNA of the CDR3: TGCAGTGCTAGTGGGGGACTCTGGGAGACCCAGTACTTC.